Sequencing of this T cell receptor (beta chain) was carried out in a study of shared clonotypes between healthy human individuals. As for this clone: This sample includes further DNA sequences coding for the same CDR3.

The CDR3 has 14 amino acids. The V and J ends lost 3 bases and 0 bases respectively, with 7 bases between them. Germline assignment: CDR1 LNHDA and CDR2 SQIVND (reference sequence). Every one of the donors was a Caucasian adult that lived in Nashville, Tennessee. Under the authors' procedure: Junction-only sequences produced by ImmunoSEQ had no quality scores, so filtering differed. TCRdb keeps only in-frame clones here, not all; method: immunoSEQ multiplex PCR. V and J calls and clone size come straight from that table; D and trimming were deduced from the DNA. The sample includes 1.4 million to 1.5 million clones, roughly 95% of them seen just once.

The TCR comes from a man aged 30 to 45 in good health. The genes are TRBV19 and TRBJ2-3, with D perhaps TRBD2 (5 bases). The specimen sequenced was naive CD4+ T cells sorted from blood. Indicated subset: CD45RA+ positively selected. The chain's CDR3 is CASSISGSTDTQYF. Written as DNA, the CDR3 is TGTGCCAGTAGTATTTCGGGGAGCACAGATACGCAGTATTTT.